Listed here are 27 T cell receptor beta chains from one sample, sequenced in a study of metastatic and nonmetastatic thyroid tumors. TCRdb re-called the PCR reads via MiXCR. The table records fewer than 35,000 clones, 23% of them present only once. No treatment had been given to any patient before thyroid surgery. The sequencing input was blood. The receptor set was obtained from a female donor with papillary thyroid cancer or a benign thyroid nodule (not recorded which). Some clones in this sample may be carry-over from other donors' samples.

The chain employs TRBV7-3 and TRBJ2-1; 10 positions agree with TRBD1. CDR3 length: 15 residues. V was pared by 5 bases and J by 9 bases, with 10 bases of the junction left unmatched. The germline V gene encodes CDR1 SGHTA and CDR2 FQGTGA. CDR3 sequence: CASSPGTGVFSEQFF. The CDR3 nucleotides read TGTGCCAGCAGCCCCGGGACAGGGGTCTTCAGTGAGCAGTTCTTC.

This clone was observed at least ten times. The CDR3 DNA reads as TGTGCCAGCAGCTTAGCGAGGGTCAGGGGGGGAATGAACACTGAAGCTTTCTTT. Translating gives CASSLARVRGGMNTEAFF. The rearrangement links TRBV7-9 to TRBJ1-1; 7 bases are a match to TRBD1. CDR3 size: 18 residues. V dropped 0 bases and J dropped 0; count of bases not matched to a gene: 10. The germline gives CDR1 SEHNR, CDR2 FQNEAQ (reference sequence).

As for this clone: This may be a read error, as it is one base from a much larger clone. The chain joins TRBV29-1 to TRBJ2-3, with D unresolved. TRBJ1-5 matches the DNA end more closely, so the J call is doubtful. Looked up from germline, CDR1 is SQVTM and CDR2 is ANQGSEA. This CDR3 region has 12 residues. The CDR3 bases are TGCAGCGTTTTGGAGGTTACAGATACGCAGCATTTT. Translating it yields CSVLEVTDTQHF.

On this clone: One end of the junction fails to match germline, which may point to a read error. The V call is TRBV5-1, the J call TRBJ1-6; the D gene is possibly TRBD1 (6 bases). Germline V CDR1 and CDR2: SGHRS, YFSETQ. The CDR3 is made up of 15 amino acids. The DNA for the CDR3 is TGCTCCAGCTGCGCCCGGCAGGGGAGAACGTCACCCCTCCACTTT. This translates into CSSCARQGRTSPLHF.

This clone was counted at least ten times. The V call is TRBV28, the J call TRBJ1-2; no reliable D call. The CDR3 is made up of 15 amino acids. V was clipped by 6 bases and J by 1 base, with 15 bases between them. Germline V CDR1 and CDR2: MDHEN, SYDVKM. CDR3 loop: CASRTVDILNYGYTF. The CDR3 DNA reads as TGTGCCAGCAGAACCGTAGATATACTTAACTATGGCTACACCTTC.

This clone was seen repeatedly, ten times or more. This rearrangement joins TRBV15 to TRBJ2-5, with TRBD2 matching 7 bases. The germline gives CDR1 LNHNV, CDR2 YYDKDF (reference sequence). J gave up 5 bases and V 3 bases, and 15 bases lay outside the gene matches. The CDR3 contains 17 residues. As DNA, the CDR3 is TGTGCCACCAGCAGCGATATCAGGCGGGAGAGGTGGGAGACCCAGTACTTC. Translating it yields CATSSDIRRERWETQYF.

The CDR3, as DNA: TGCAGTGCTCCGGCTAGCGTGAGAGACGAGGAGTTCTTC. Translated, it gives CSAPASVRDEEFF. The genes are TRBV20-1 and TRBJ2-1, with a weak D call TRBD2 (6 bases). V lost 5 bases, J lost 14 bases, and 22 bases lay in between. The CDR3 is 13 amino acids. Germline-derived CDR1 and CDR2 are DFQATT and SNEGSKA (reference sequence).

This clone occurred many times. V gene TRBV11-2 combines with J gene TRBJ2-4; TRBD1 matches 9 bases. The J segment lost 1 base and the V segment lost 1 base, leaving 8 bases of the junction unmatched. From germline, CDR1 is SGHAT and CDR2 FQNNGV. The CDR3 has 18 amino acids. The CDR3 nucleotides are TGTGCCAGCAGCTTAGGTTACAGGGGGCGCTGGGCCAAAAACATTCAGTACTTC. Its translation is CASSLGYRGRWAKNIQYF.

This clone was counted many times. V is TRBV9 and J is TRBJ2-7; tentative D call: TRBD1 (6 bases). With 0 bases removed from V and 5 bases from J, the gap between germline ends came to 12 bases. The CDR3 spans 14 residues. Germline CDR1 SGDLS, CDR2 YYNGEE. CDR3 sequence (DNA): TGTGCCAGCAGCGTAGCATATCAGGGGAACGAGCAGTACTTC. It specifies CASSVAYQGNEQYF.

A remark on this clone: This sequence may be a read error, since a much larger clone differs from it by one base. V gene TRBV10-2 combines with J gene TRBJ2-3; TRBD1 matches at 7 bases. V was pared by 2 bases and J by 0 bases, with 2 bases of the junction left unmatched. Germline CDR1 is WSHSY and CDR2 is SAAADI. The CDR3 covers 15 residues. The CDR3 coding sequence is TGCGCCAGCAGTGAGGGACAGGCTAGCACAGATACGCAGTATTTT. Translating it yields CASSEGQASTDTQYF.

This clone appeared a few times. This chain connects TRBV7-2 to TRBJ2-1; D unresolved. CDR3 length: 11 amino acids. V was cut by 7 bases and J by 7 bases, with 8 bases left in between. Per germline, CDR1 SGHTA and CDR2 FQGNSA. The CDR3 DNA reads TGTGCCAGCACCCTTGGTAATGAGCAGTTCTTC. Its translation is CASTLGNEQFF.

Judged by abundance, this clone is medium-sized. The V and J genes are TRBV5-1 and TRBJ2-7; 10 bases agree with TRBD1. The CDR3 spans 15 residues. The V gene's germline CDR1 is SGHRS and CDR2 YFSETQ. With V trimmed by 3 bases and J by 3 bases, 6 bases remained unmatched. The CDR3, as DNA: TGCGCCAGCAGCTGGGGCCGGGACAGGGGCTACGAGCAGTACTTC. Translated: CASSWGRDRGYEQYF.

This clone occurred many times. The genes are TRBV10-3 and TRBJ2-3; 8 nucleotides align to TRBD2. Germline CDR1 is ENHRY and CDR2 is SYGVKD. The V and J ends lost 0 bases and 5 bases, in that order; junction bases with no gene match: 10. The CDR3 contains 17 residues. The CDR3 DNA sequence: TGTGCCATCAGTGAGTCTGGAAGCGGGAGTGAGAGAGATACGCAGTATTTT. This encodes CAISESGSGSERDTQYF.

By share of the sample, this clone is medium-sized (0.01 to 0.1%). The J gene is TRBJ2-7, the V gene TRBV10-1; tentatively, D is TRBD2 (5 bases). With 6 bases removed from V and 2 bases from J, the gap between germline ends came to 8 bases. The CDR3 is made up of 12 amino acids. From germline, CDR1 is WNHNN and CDR2 SYGVQD (reference sequence). CDR3 protein: CASSEGAYEQYF. In DNA form, the CDR3 reads TGCGCCAGCAGCGAGGGAGCCTACGAGCAGTACTTC.

On this clone: At one end, the junction sequence differs from germline, possibly due to a read error. This specimen includes other DNA sequences encoding the same CDR3. J is TRBJ1-1 and V is TRBV11-2; 8 bases are a match to TRBD1. The CDR3 consists of 16 residues. Germline assignment: CDR1 SGHAT and CDR2 FQNNGV. Here the CDR3 reads CASSSGQGRTGTEAFF. For the CDR3, the DNA is TGCGCCAGCAGCTCCGGACAGGGACGGACGGGCACTGAAGCTTTCTTT.

The table lists this clone with many counts. The chain recombines TRBV19 with TRBJ1-1; D gene unclear. V dropped 6 bases and J dropped 0 bases, with 8 bases sitting between them. The CDR3 covers 13 residues. Germline loops: CDR1 LNHDA, CDR2 SQIVND (reference sequence). CDR3 amino acids: CASRAGMNTEAFF. The CDR3 DNA reads as TGTGCCAGTAGGGCAGGAATGAACACTGAAGCTTTCTTT.

The table lists this clone with a few counts. At one boundary the junction diverges from the germline segment, which might be a read error. The J gene is TRBJ2-3, the V gene TRBV6-6; 8 positions agree with TRBD1. Germline V CDR1 and CDR2: MNHNY, SVGAGI (reference sequence). CDR3 length: 17 amino acids. The chain's CDR3 is CASSSPGGQGSTYTQYF. The CDR3 bases are TGTGCCAGCAGTTCTCCCGGCGGACAGGGAAGCACATATACGCAGTATTTT.

This clone was seen only a few times. A single base separates this from a much larger clone, so it may be a read error. V and J are TRBV25-1 and TRBJ2-3; D uncertain. This CDR3 has 13 residues. Per the germline V gene, CDR1 is MGHDK and CDR2 is SYGVNS. V was pared by 6 bases and J by 2 bases, with 9 bases between. The CDR3 spells CASRDGPTDTQYF. CDR3 coding DNA: TGTGCCAGCAGAGATGGACCCACAGATACGCAGTATTTT.

The chain links TRBV11-2 to TRBJ2-2; D unresolved. The CDR3 runs to 20 residues. Germline V lookup: CDR1 SGHAT, CDR2 FQNNGV. V lost 0 bases and J lost 0, with 20 bases in between. CDR3 DNA sequence: TGTGCCAGCAGCTTAGAGGGCGGTACTCTCATGTTCGCGAACACCGGGGAGCTGTTTTTT. Its translation is CASSLEGGTLMFANTGELFF.

This clone has only a few counts. The CDR3 DNA is TGTGCCAGCATGTGGGGTTCTGGGTCGTACCCTGAAGCTTTCTTT. This encodes CASMWGSGSYPEAFF. The V gene is TRBV5-6, the J gene TRBJ1-1; D unresolved. In germline, CDR1 is SGHDT, CDR2 YYEEEE. Trimming left V 6 bases short and J 6 bases short, with 21 bases between. This CDR3 is 15 amino acids long.

In its sample, this clone was seen a few times. The chain couples TRBV6-1 to TRBJ2-7; D uncertain. The V and J ends lost 2 bases and 6 bases respectively, with 11 bases between them. CDR1 and CDR2 (germline): MNHNS, SASEGT. There are 13 residues in the CDR3. CDR3 in amino acids: CASSEQASGEQYF. CDR3 nucleotide sequence: TGTGCCAGCAGTGAACAAGCCTCCGGCGAGCAGTACTTC.

This clone showed up many times. The chain recombines TRBV5-1 with TRBJ1-2, with 7 positions matching TRBD1. CDR1 and CDR2 from the germline V gene are SGHRS and YFSETQ. Trimming cost V 5 bases and J 6 bases; bases outside gene matches: 10. The CDR3 has 14 residues. This CDR3 is CASRRDSPEDGYTF. The CDR3, as DNA: TGCGCCAGCAGGAGGGACAGTCCGGAAGATGGCTACACCTTC.

This clone was counted ten times or more. This rearrangement joins TRBV19 to TRBJ2-1; 13 bases map to TRBD2. V was pared by 5 bases and J by 5 bases, with 6 bases of the junction left unmatched. The CDR3 totals 16 residues. The germline V gene encodes CDR1 LNHDA and CDR2 SQIVND (reference sequence). CDR3 residues: CASSSSGTSGNNEQFF. In DNA form, the CDR3 reads TGTGCCAGTAGTTCGTCCGGGACTAGCGGGAACAATGAGCAGTTCTTC. The whole variable domain, remainder taken from reference TRBV19 and TRBJ2-1, is DGGITQSPKYLFRKEGQNVTLSCEQNLNHDAMYWYRQDPGQGLRLIYYSQIVNDFQKGDIAEGYSVSREKKESFPLTVTSAQKNPTAFYLCASSSSGTSGNNEQFFGPGTRLTVL.

This clone was seen ten or more times. This chain links TRBV24-1 with TRBJ1-4; 9 bases line up with TRBD1. Germline CDR1 KGHDR, CDR2 SFDVKD. Trimming cost V 9 bases and J 10 bases; bases outside gene matches: 11. This CDR3 comprises 14 residues. The CDR3 DNA reads TGTGCCACCTCCCCGACAGGGGGTCCTCGAAAACTGTTTTTT. Translating gives CATSPTGGPRKLFF.

This clone was recorded at least ten times. CDR3 sequence reads: CASGLGLAKNIQYF. In nucleotides, the CDR3 is TGTGCTAGTGGTTTGGGACTAGCCAAAAACATTCAGTACTTC. V usage is TRBV12-5 and J usage is TRBJ2-4; D not certain. V was clipped by 1 base and J by 0 bases, with 4 bases between them. This CDR3 has 14 residues. Germline V gives CDR1 LGHNT, CDR2 FRNRAP. The entire variable domain, with the rest obtained from reference TRBV12-5 and TRBJ2-4, is as follows: DARVTQTPRHKVTEMGQEVTMRCQPILGHNTVFWYRQTMMQGLELLAYFRNRAPLDDSGMPKDRFSAEMPDATLATLKIQPSEPRDSAVYFCASGLGLAKNIQYFGAGTRLSVL.

By share, this clone counts as medium-sized. The chain joins TRBV20-1 to TRBJ1-1; D is unresolved. The CDR3 covers 15 residues. V lost 3 bases to trimming and J lost 4 bases, with 18 bases between them. Germline assignment: CDR1 DFQATT and CDR2 SNEGSKA (reference sequence). The CDR3 loop is CSASRPYQISTEAFF. The CDR3 DNA reads as TGCAGTGCTAGTCGTCCTTATCAAATAAGCACTGAAGCTTTCTTT.

As concerns this clone: Since a much larger clone is just one base distant, this may be a read error. The chain employs TRBV3-1 and TRBJ1-1; D uncertain. This CDR3 spans 14 amino acids. Germline loops: CDR1 LGHDT, CDR2 YNNKEL (reference sequence). As DNA, the CDR3 is TGTACCAGCAGCCTGATAATTTGGAACACTGAAGCTTTCTTT. This encodes CTSSLIIWNTEAFF.